This entry lists 28 T cell receptor beta chains sequenced from one sample in a study of cytomegalovirus exposure and HLA in healthy donors. In the PCR, 60 Vbeta and 13 Jbeta primers were used. Only in-frame clones appear in the TCRdb table, and some are missing; sequencing was by immunoSEQ multiplex PCR. This sample has roughly 200,000 clones, with roughly 70% found just once. Sequenced material: PBMCs. All receptors derive from a man aged 40-50 years in good health and CMV-seropositive.

The chain joins TRBV7-9 to TRBJ2-7; TRBD1 might be the D (5 bases). CDR1 and CDR2 (germline): SEHNR, FQNEAQ (reference sequence). Between the trimmed V and J ends, which lost 1 base and 5 bases, there was a span of 9 bases. This CDR3 has 13 amino acids. The DNA of the CDR3 is TGTGCCAGCAGCTTAGGGGGCGGCGACGAGCAGTACTTC. Its translation: CASSLGGGDEQYF. The entire variable domain, with the rest obtained from reference TRBV7-9 and TRBJ2-7, is as follows: DTGVSQNPRHKITKRGQNVTFRCDPISEHNRLYWYRQTLGQGPEFLTYFQNEAQLEKSRLLSDRFSAERPKGSFSTLEIQRTEQGDSAMYLCASSLGGGDEQYFGPGTRLTVT.

The chain has TRBV25-1 and TRBJ2-5; D perhaps matches TRBD1 (5 bases). The CDR3 is 13 residues long. V was cut by 7 bases and J by 5 bases, with 14 bases left in between. Germline V gene lookup returns CDR1 MGHDK and CDR2 SYGVNS. The CDR3 nucleotides are TGTGCCAGCACCAAACCAGGGCAGGAGACCCAGTACTTC. Translation: CASTKPGQETQYF. The full variable domain, rest sourced from reference TRBV25-1 and TRBJ2-5, is EADIYQTPRYLVIGTGKKITLECSQTMGHDKMYWYQQDPGMELHLIHYSYGVNSTEKGDLSSESTVSRIRTEHFPLTLESARPSHTSQYLCASTKPGQETQYFGPGTRLLVL.

The chain has TRBV19 and TRBJ2-1, with a weak D call TRBD1 (5 bases). Germline V gene data show CDR1 as LNHDA and CDR2 as SQIVND (reference sequence). V was shortened by 4 bases and J by 7 bases, with 17 bases between the two germline ends. The CDR3 is made up of 15 amino acids. The CDR3 loop reads CASSKSPPTVNEQFF. The CDR3 nucleotides are TGTGCCAGTAGTAAATCCCCTCCGACAGTTAATGAGCAGTTCTTC. The full variable domain, in which reference TRBV19 and TRBJ2-1 provide the parts outside the CDR3, is DGGITQSPKYLFRKEGQNVTLSCEQNLNHDAMYWYRQDPGQGLRLIYYSQIVNDFQKGDIAEGYSVSREKKESFPLTVTSAQKNPTAFYLCASSKSPPTVNEQFFGPGTRLTVL.

The chain links TRBV6-1 to TRBJ2-3; possible D gene TRBD1, 5 bases. In germline, CDR1 is MNHNS, CDR2 SASEGT. This CDR3 is built from 15 residues. Trimming took 3 bases from V and 1 from J, leaving 11 bases between them. The DNA for the CDR3 is TGTGCCAGCAGTGACTCTGGGGCGCGCACAGATACGCAGTATTTT. As protein: CASSDSGARTDTQYF.

Only a few counts were recorded for this clone. This sequence joins TRBV5-1 and TRBJ2-1; D call uncertain. The germline CDR1 and CDR2 sequences are SGHRS and YFSETQ. This CDR3 has 13 residues. V was clipped by 4 bases and J by 5 bases, with 10 bases between them. The chain's CDR3 is CASSPGGDNEQFF. CDR3 coding DNA: TGCGCCAGCAGCCCGGGTGGAGACAATGAGCAGTTCTTC.

The chain carries TRBV11-2 and TRBJ1-1; D gene ambiguous. CDR3 length equals 15 residues. V was trimmed by 6 bases and J by 3 bases, leaving 17 bases between them. Germline V gene sequence: CDR1 SGHAT, CDR2 FQNNGV. DNA of the CDR3: TGTGCCAGCAGACCCCACGCCGGCGGGTACACTGAAGCTTTCTTT. As protein: CASRPHAGGYTEAFF.

J is TRBJ1-2 and V is TRBV15, with 8 bases identical to TRBD1. Germline lookup yields CDR1 LNHNV and CDR2 YYDKDF (reference sequence). The V and J ends lost 1 base and 8 bases, in that order; junction bases with no gene match: 6. CDR3 length: 14 residues. DNA of the CDR3: TGTGCCACCAGCAGAGGTGGAGGGACAGGCGGCTACACCTTC. Protein sequence: CATSRGGGTGGYTF.

The chain joins TRBV7-9 to TRBJ2-1; no reliable D call. The CDR3 contains 11 residues. Germline V gene lookup returns CDR1 SEHNR and CDR2 FQNEAQ (reference sequence). V was cut by 3 bases and J by 8 bases, with 5 bases left in between. This CDR3 reads CASSFRDEQFF. The CDR3 DNA is TGTGCCAGCAGCTTCCGGGATGAGCAGTTCTTC.

The gene calls are TRBV7-2 and TRBJ2-7; no definite D call. Trimming stripped 2 bases from V and 6 bases from J, with 11 bases between. The CDR3 sequence is 13 residues long. Germline assignment: CDR1 SGHTA and CDR2 FQGNSA. Here the CDR3 reads CASSLFAGAEQYF. Written as DNA, the CDR3 is TGTGCCAGCAGCTTATTTGCCGGTGCCGAGCAGTACTTC.

The rearrangement uses TRBV5-1 and TRBJ2-5; TRBD2 matches 8 bases. The CDR3 sequence is 15 residues long. V lost 0 bases and J lost 2; bases outside the gene matches: 3. Germline CDR1 reads SGHRS; CDR2 reads YFSETQ. The CDR3: CASSLAGGAQETQYF. DNA for the CDR3: TGCGCCAGCAGCTTGGCCGGGGGGGCTCAAGAGACCCAGTACTTC.

V and J are TRBV5-4 and TRBJ2-1, with TRBD1 matching 10 bases. CDR3 length: 15 residues. Per germline, CDR1 SGHNT and CDR2 YYREEE (reference sequence). V lost 7 bases to trimming and J lost 4 bases; unmatched junction nucleotides: 8. The CDR3 sequence: CASRAPGQGYNEQFF. CDR3 DNA: TGTGCCAGCCGAGCTCCGGGACAGGGGTACAATGAGCAGTTCTTC. Full variable domain (outside the CDR3, taken from reference TRBV5-4 and TRBJ2-1): ETGVTQSPTHLIKTRGQQVTLRCSSQSGHNTVSWYQQALGQGPQFIFQYYREEENGRGNFPPRFSGLQFPNYSSELNVNALELDDSALYLCASRAPGQGYNEQFFGPGTRLTVL.

The chain combines TRBV12-5 with TRBJ1-6, with 8 bases identical to TRBD1. The CDR3 runs to 15 residues. The V gene's germline CDR1 is LGHNT and CDR2 FRNRAP. V was pared by 1 base and J by 7 bases, with 3 bases of the junction left unmatched. The CDR3 spells CASGLDWTGNSPLHF. The CDR3 DNA reads TGTGCTAGTGGTTTGGACTGGACAGGGAATTCACCCCTCCACTTT.

The table lists this clone with a few counts. V is TRBV6-6 and J is TRBJ2-7, with a tentative D call TRBD1 (5 bases). Germline CDR1 and CDR2: MNHNY and SVGAGI (reference sequence). V was pared by 4 bases and J by 3 bases, with 13 bases between. The length of the CDR3 is 14 residues. CDR3 in DNA: TGTGCCAGCAGTTTCCCAGGGCTTAACTACGAGCAGTACTTC. The encoded protein is CASSFPGLNYEQYF.

The chain joins TRBV6-5 to TRBJ1-2; no firm D call. Germline V lookup: CDR1 MNHEY, CDR2 SVGAGI. The ends were cut back, 0 bases at V and 8 bases at J, with 13 bases in the middle. This CDR3 region has 14 residues. CDR3 residues: CASSYSYPRVGYTF. As DNA, the CDR3 is TGTGCCAGCAGTTACTCGTATCCGCGCGTAGGCTACACCTTC.

The chain employs TRBV15 and TRBJ2-3; 8 bases match TRBD2. The length of the CDR3 is 17 residues. V lost 1 base and J lost 2; bases outside the gene matches: 8. Germline-derived CDR1 and CDR2 are LNHNV and YYDKDF (reference sequence). DNA for the CDR3: TGTGCCACCAGCAGAGCCCAGGGCGGGGGGATCACAGATACGCAGTATTTT. Protein sequence: CATSRAQGGGITDTQYF.

The chain combines TRBV4-1 with TRBJ2-5; TRBD1 agrees at 7 bases. The CDR3 sequence is 15 residues long. Germline assignment: CDR1 MGHRA and CDR2 YSYEKL. V lost 4 bases to trimming and J lost 5 bases; unmatched junction nucleotides: 10. The DNA of the CDR3 is TGCGCCAGCAGCCTCGGAAAAGGGGGCGCGGAGACCCAGTACTTC. Amino acid sequence: CASSLGKGGAETQYF.

The gene calls are TRBV6-5 and TRBJ2-3; tentatively, D is TRBD2 (6 bases). The CDR3 runs 12 residues. Per the germline V gene, CDR1 is MNHEY and CDR2 is SVGAGI. V lost 6 bases to trimming and J lost 8 bases, with 12 bases between them. The CDR3 DNA is TGTGCCAGCAGCCCCATCGGGGGTACGCAGTATTTT. Residues: CASSPIGGTQYF.

The rearrangement joins TRBV6-1 to TRBJ2-1; D gene ambiguous. Looked up from germline, CDR1 is MNHNS and CDR2 is SASEGT. CDR3 length: 13 residues. V shed 5 bases and J shed 8 bases, with 13 bases lying between them. CDR3 nucleotides: TGTGCCAGCAGTTTAGAGCTTCGGGATGAGCAGTTCTTC. This encodes CASSLELRDEQFF.

The gene calls are TRBV12-5 and TRBJ2-5; 8 bases fit TRBD1. Germline V lookup: CDR1 LGHNT, CDR2 FRNRAP. After removal of 1 base from V and 2 bases from J, the junction contained 3 bases not matched to a gene. The CDR3 has 15 amino acids. The DNA for the CDR3 is TGTGCTAGTGGTTTGGGAGGACAGGGTCAAGAGACCCAGTACTTC. As protein: CASGLGGQGQETQYF. Filled out from reference TRBV12-5 and TRBJ2-5, the complete variable domain reads DARVTQTPRHKVTEMGQEVTMRCQPILGHNTVFWYRQTMMQGLELLAYFRNRAPLDDSGMPKDRFSAEMPDATLATLKIQPSEPRDSAVYFCASGLGGQGQETQYFGPGTRLLVL.

This clone was observed a few times. The chain employs TRBV28 and TRBJ1-2; 9 bases align to TRBD1. CDR1 and CDR2 (germline): MDHEN, SYDVKM. This CDR3 is built from 14 residues. Trimming at V came to 5 bases and at J to 8 bases, leaving 9 bases not matched to a gene. The CDR3, as DNA: TGTGCCAGCAGTAAACCGGGACAGGGTGGCGGCTACACCTTC. Translated, it gives CASSKPGQGGGYTF.

The chain combines TRBV2 with TRBJ2-5; maybe TRBD1 (5 bases). From germline, CDR1 is SNHLY and CDR2 FYNNEI. The CDR3 sequence is 14 residues long. With 8 bases removed from V and 6 bases from J, the gap between germline ends came to 19 bases. In DNA, the CDR3 is TGTGCCAGCTGTAGGACACCCCGTGCGAAGACCCAGTACTTC. Its translation is CASCRTPRAKTQYF.

The rearrangement joins TRBV12-5 to TRBJ1-5; no reliable D call. Germline V gene data show CDR1 as LGHNT and CDR2 as FRNRAP. The CDR3 is 16 residues long. Trimming shortened V by 7 bases and J by 1 base, and 17 bases separated the two germline ends. The CDR3 here is CASAFGRSGSNQPQHF. In DNA form, the CDR3 reads TGTGCTAGTGCTTTCGGCAGGTCGGGGAGCAATCAGCCCCAGCATTTT.

This clone was observed a few times. The chain couples TRBV29-1 to TRBJ1-2; TRBD1 aligns across 8 bases. Unmatched junction bases numbered 5, after V lost 7 bases and J lost 1 base. The CDR3 covers 13 residues. Germline loops: CDR1 SQVTM, CDR2 ANQGSEA. The CDR3 DNA reads as TGCAGCGCCCGGACAGGGAATAACTATGGCTACACCTTC. Translated, it gives CSARTGNNYGYTF. Drawing the rest from reference TRBV29-1 and TRBJ1-2, the complete variable domain is SAVISQKPSRDICQRGTSLTIQCQVDSQVTMMFWYRQQPGQSLTLIATANQGSEATYESGFVIDKFPISRPNLTFSTLTVSNMSPEDSSIYLCSARTGNNYGYTFGSGTRLTVV.

The chain carries TRBV10-3 and TRBJ2-5; 10 bases are a match to TRBD2. The DNA matches TRBJ2-7 better at its end, which makes the J call doubtful. Germline values: CDR1 ENHRY, CDR2 SYGVKD. The CDR3 extends over 14 amino acids. The CDR3 coding sequence is TGTGCCATCAGGGGAACACTAGCGGGGTACGAGCAGTACTTC. The encoded protein is CAIRGTLAGYEQYF.

This clone has only one observation. CDR3 in amino acids: CASSLQTVSGANVLTF. The CDR3 DNA sequence: TGTGCCAGCAGTCTCCAAACAGTCTCTGGGGCCAACGTCCTGACTTTC. The rearrangement links TRBV2 to TRBJ2-6; no clear D. Trimming stripped 5 bases from V and 0 bases from J, with 11 bases between. This CDR3 has 16 residues. The germline V gene encodes CDR1 SNHLY and CDR2 FYNNEI.

The chain has TRBV7-2 and TRBJ2-7; D is undetermined. V lost 6 bases to trimming and J lost 2 bases, with 5 bases between them. Germline V gene sequence: CDR1 SGHTA, CDR2 FQGNSA. CDR3 length equals 11 residues. Written as DNA, the CDR3 is TGTGCCAGCAGAGTAGCCTACGAGCAGTACTTC. This codes for CASRVAYEQYF. Based on the CDR3 plus reference TRBV7-2 and TRBJ2-7, the full variable domain is GAGVSQSPSNKVTEKGKDVELRCDPISGHTALYWYRQSLGQGLEFLIYFQGNSAPDKSGLPSDRFSAERTGGSVSTLTIQRTQQEDSAVYLCASRVAYEQYFGPGTRLTVT.

V gene TRBV5-4 combines with J gene TRBJ2-7; a weak D match, TRBD1 (5 bases). V was trimmed by 4 bases and J by 6 bases, leaving 20 bases between them. There are 15 residues in the CDR3. Germline CDR1 and CDR2: SGHNT and YYREEE (reference sequence). CDR3 bases: TGTGCCAGCAGCCCCAACCCAGGGTTCCTCTCCGAGCAGTACTTC. Protein sequence: CASSPNPGFLSEQYF.

This clone was recorded only once. V gene TRBV11-2 combines with J gene TRBJ1-6; D perhaps matches TRBD1 (6 bases). The V gene lost 5 bases and the J gene lost 6 bases, with 17 bases spanning the gap. This CDR3 comprises 16 residues. Looked up from germline, CDR1 is SGHAT and CDR2 is FQNNGV. The CDR3 is CASSPRPGHPNSPLHF. DNA of the CDR3: TGTGCCAGCAGCCCCAGACCGGGACATCCTAATTCACCCCTCCACTTT.